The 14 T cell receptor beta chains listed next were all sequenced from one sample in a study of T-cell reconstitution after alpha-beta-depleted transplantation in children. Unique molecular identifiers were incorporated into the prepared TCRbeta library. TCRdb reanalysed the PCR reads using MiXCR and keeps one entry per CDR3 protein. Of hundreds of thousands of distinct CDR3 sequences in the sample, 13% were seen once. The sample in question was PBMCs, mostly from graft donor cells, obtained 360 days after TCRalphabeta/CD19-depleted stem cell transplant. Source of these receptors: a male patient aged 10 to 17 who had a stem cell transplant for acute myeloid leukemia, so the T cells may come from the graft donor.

The CDR3 bases are TGTGCCAGCAGTCTTCACCCCACAGATACGCAGTATTTT. It encodes CASSLHPTDTQYF. This chain joins TRBV7-9 and TRBJ2-3; the D is unclear. Germline values: CDR1 SEHNR, CDR2 FQNEAQ (reference sequence). The CDR3 loop spans 13 amino acids. The V and J ends lost 6 bases and 2 bases respectively, with 9 bases between them.

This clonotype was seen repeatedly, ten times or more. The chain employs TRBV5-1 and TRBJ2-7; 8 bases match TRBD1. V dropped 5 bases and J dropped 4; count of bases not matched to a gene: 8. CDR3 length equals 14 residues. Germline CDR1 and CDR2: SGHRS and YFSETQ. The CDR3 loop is CASRILQGGYEQYF. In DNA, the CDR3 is TGCGCCAGCAGAATCTTACAGGGGGGATACGAGCAGTACTTC.

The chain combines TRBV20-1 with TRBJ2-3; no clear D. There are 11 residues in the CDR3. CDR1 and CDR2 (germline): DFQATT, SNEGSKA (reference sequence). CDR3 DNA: TGCGGCGAGCAGTCCACAGATACGCAGTATTTT. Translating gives CGEQSTDTQYF.

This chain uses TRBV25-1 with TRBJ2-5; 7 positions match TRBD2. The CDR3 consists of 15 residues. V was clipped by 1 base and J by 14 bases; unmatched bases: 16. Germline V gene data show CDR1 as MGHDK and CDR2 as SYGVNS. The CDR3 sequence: CASSESGLVQGKEYF. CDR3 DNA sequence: TGTGCCAGCAGTGAATCCGGACTAGTACAAGGAAAGGAATACTTC.

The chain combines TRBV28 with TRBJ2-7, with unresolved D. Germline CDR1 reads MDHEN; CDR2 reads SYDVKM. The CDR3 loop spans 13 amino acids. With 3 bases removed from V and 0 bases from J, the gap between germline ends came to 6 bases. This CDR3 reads CASSFPLSYEQYF. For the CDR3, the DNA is TGTGCCAGCAGTTTCCCGCTCTCCTACGAGCAGTACTTC.

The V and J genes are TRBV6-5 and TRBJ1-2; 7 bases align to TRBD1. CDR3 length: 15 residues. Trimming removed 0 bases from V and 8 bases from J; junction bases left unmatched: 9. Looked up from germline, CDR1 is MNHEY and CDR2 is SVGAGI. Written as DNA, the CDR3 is TGTGCCAGCAGTTACTCGAACAGGGGATTGCGGGGCTACACCTTC. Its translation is CASSYSNRGLRGYTF.

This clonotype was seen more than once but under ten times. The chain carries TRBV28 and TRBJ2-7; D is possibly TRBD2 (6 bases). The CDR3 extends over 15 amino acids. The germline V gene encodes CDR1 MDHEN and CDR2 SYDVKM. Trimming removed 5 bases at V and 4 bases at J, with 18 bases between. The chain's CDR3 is CASSRPGGTRYEQYF. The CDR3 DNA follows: TGTGCCAGCAGTCGCCCCGGGGGAACGAGGTACGAGCAGTACTTC.

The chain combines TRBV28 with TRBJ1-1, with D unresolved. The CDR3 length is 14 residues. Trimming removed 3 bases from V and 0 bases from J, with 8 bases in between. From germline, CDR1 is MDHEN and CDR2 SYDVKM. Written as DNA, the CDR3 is TGTGCCAGCAGTTTCTATACAGTGAACACTGAAGCTTTCTTT. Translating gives CASSFYTVNTEAFF.

The CDR3 protein is CASSFRGSHLLYQETQYF. The DNA of the CDR3 is TGTGCCAGCAGTTTTAGGGGGAGTCATCTTCTGTACCAAGAGACCCAGTACTTC. This chain uses TRBV12-3 or TRBV12-4 with TRBJ2-5; D is perhaps TRBD1 (6 bases). V gave up 3 bases and J gave up 0 bases, with 20 bases separating them. The CDR3 is made up of 18 amino acids.

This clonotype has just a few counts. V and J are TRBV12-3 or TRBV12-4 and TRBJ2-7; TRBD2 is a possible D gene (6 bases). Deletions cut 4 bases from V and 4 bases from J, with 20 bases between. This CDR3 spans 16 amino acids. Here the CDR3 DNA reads TGTGCCAGCAGTTGGACCGTAGCTGGTCGGGGGTACGAGCAGTACTTC. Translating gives CASSWTVAGRGYEQYF.

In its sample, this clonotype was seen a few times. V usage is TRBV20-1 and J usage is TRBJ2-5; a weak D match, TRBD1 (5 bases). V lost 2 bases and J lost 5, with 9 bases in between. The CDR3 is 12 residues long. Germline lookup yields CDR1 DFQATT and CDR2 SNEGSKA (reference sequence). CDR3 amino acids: CSARRGAETQYF. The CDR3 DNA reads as TGCAGTGCTAGACGTGGGGCCGAGACCCAGTACTTC.

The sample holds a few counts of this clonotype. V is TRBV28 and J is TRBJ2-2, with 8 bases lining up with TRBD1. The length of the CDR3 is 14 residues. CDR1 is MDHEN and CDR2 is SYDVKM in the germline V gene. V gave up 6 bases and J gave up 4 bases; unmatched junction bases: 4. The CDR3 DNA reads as TGTGCCAGCAGGACAGGGGCGATCACCGGGGAGCTGTTTTTT. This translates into CASRTGAITGELFF.

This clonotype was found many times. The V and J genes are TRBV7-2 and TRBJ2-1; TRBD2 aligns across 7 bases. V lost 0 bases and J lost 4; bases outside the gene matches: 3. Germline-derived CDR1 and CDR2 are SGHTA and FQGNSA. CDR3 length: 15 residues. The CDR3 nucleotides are TGTGCCAGCAGCTTAGCGGGAGGGGTGTACAATGAGCAGTTCTTC. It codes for CASSLAGGVYNEQFF.

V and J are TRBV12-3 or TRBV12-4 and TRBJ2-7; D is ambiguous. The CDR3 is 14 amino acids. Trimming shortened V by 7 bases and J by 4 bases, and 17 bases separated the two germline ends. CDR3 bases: TGTGCCAGCACCCCCTCGGACGGCTTTTACGAGCAGTACTTC. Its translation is CASTPSDGFYEQYF.